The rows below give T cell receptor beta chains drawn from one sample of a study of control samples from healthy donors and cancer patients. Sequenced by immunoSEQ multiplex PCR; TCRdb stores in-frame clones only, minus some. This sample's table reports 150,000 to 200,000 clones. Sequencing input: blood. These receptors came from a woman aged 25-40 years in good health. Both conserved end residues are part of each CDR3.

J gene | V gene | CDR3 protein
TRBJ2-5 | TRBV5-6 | CASSPNPGSQETQYF
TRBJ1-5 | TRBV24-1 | CATSEGAGSNQPQHF
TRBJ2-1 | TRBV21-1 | CASSKGGTGESYNEQFF
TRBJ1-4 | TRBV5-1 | CASSLDPRGGTNEKLFF
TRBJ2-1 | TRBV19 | CASSIVSALYNEQFF
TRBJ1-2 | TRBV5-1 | CASKPDGGSYGYTF
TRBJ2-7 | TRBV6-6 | CASSLGQGVAYEQYF
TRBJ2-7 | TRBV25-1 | CASSEEGPYEQYF
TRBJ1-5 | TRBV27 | CASSLVQGGHQPQHF
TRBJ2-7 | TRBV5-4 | CASSLQAGGPYEQYF
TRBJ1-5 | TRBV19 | CASSTSVSNQPQHF